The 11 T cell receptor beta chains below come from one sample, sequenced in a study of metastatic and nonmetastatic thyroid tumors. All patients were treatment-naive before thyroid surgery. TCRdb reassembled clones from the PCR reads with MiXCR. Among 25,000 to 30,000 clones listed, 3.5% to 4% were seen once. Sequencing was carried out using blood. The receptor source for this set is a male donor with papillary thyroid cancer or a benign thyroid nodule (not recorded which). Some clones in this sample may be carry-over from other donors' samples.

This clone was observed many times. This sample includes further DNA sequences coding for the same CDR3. The chain's CDR3 is CASSQGPARSSGNTIYF. As DNA, the CDR3 is TGCGCCAGCAGCCAGGGCCCTGCTCGCAGCTCTGGAAACACCATATATTTT. This chain joins TRBV4-1 and TRBJ1-3; D uncertain. The V gene lost 3 bases and the J gene lost 0 bases, with 15 bases spanning the gap. CDR3 length: 17 amino acids. Germline V gene sequence: CDR1 MGHRA, CDR2 YSYEKL.

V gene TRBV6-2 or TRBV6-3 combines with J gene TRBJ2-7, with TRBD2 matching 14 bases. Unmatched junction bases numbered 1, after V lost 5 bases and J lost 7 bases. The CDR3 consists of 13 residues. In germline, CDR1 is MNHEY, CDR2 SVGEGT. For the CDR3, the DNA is TGTGCCAGCAGTCGGACTAGCGGGGGGGAGCAGTACTTC. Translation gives CASSRTSGGEQYF.

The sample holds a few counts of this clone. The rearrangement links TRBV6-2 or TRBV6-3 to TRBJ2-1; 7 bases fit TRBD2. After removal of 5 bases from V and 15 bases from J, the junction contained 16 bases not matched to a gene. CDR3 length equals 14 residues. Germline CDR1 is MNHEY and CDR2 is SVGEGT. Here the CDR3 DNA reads TGTGCCAGCAGTGGATCGCCTGAGGGAGGGTCCAGGTTCTTC. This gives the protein CASSGSPEGGSRFF.

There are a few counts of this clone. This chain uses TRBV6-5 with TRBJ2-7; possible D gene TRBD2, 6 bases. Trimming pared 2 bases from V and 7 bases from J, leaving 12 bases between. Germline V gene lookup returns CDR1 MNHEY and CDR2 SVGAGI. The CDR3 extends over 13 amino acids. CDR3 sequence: CASSYMRGVEQYF. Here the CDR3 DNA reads TGTGCCAGCAGTTACATGCGGGGAGTGGAGCAGTACTTC.

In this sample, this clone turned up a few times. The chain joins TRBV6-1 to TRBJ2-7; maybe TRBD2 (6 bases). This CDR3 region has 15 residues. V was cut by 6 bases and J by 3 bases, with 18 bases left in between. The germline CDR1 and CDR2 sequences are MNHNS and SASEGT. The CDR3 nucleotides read TGTGCCAGCAGGGTGGGTGCGGGATTGAGCTACGAGCAGTACTTC. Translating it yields CASRVGAGLSYEQYF.

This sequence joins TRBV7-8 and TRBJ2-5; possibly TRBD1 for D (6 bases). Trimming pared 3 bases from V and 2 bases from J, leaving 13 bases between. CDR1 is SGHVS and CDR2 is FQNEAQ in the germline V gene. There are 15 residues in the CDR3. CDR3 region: CASSLEDSRQETQYF. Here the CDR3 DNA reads TGTGCCAGCAGCTTGGAGGACAGTCGACAAGAGACCCAGTACTTC.

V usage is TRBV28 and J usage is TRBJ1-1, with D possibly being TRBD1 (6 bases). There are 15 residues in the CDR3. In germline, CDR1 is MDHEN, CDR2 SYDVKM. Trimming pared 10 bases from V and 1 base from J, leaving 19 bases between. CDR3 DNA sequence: TGTGCCACCGCCCGGGACACTCCGCGGAACACTGAAGCTTTCTTT. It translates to CATARDTPRNTEAFF.

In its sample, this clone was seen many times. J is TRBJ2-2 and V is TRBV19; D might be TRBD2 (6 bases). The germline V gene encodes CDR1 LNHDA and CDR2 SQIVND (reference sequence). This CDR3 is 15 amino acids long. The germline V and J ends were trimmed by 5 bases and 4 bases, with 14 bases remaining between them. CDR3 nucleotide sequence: TGTGCCAGTAGTCGCGGAGGGCCGGGCACCGGGGAGCTGTTTTTT. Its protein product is CASSRGGPGTGELFF.

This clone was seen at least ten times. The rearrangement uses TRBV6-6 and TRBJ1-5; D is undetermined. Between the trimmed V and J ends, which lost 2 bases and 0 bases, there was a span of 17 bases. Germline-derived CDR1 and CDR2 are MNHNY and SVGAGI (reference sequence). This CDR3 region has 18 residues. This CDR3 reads CASSYGDRRLYSNQPQHF. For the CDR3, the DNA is TGTGCCAGCAGTTACGGGGATCGGCGCCTTTATAGCAATCAGCCCCAGCATTTT.

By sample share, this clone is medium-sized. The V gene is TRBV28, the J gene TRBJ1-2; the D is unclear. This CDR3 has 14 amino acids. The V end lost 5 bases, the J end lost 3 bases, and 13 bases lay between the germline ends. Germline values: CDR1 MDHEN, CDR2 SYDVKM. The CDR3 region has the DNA TGTGCCAGCAGTACTAATAGTCAGTACTATGGCTACACCTTC. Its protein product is CASSTNSQYYGYTF.

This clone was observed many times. The CDR3 is CASGRQGGYNEQFF. The CDR3 DNA reads TGTGCCAGCGGGCGACAGGGGGGCTACAATGAGCAGTTCTTC. The chain carries TRBV7-8 and TRBJ2-1; 9 bases are shared with TRBD1. The CDR3 covers 14 residues. The ends lost 8 bases at V and 3 bases at J; junction bases unmatched: 5. Germline V gene lookup returns CDR1 SGHVS and CDR2 FQNEAQ. Complete variable domain (other parts from reference TRBV7-8 and TRBJ2-1): GAGVSQSPRYKVAKRGQDVALRCDPISGHVSLFWYQQALGQGPEFLTYFQNEAQLDKSGLPSDRFFAERPEGSVSTLKIQRTQQEDSAVYLCASGRQGGYNEQFFGPGTRLTVL.